These 21 T cell receptor beta chains came from one sample sequenced in a study of glioma-infiltrating T cells after dendritic cell vaccination. TCRdb's copy holds only in-frame clones and misses some; the assay was immunoSEQ multiplex PCR. The sample consists of over 90,000 clones, 85% of them appearing once. Sample: blood, taken before dendritic cell vaccination. These receptors all stem from a human donor with glioblastoma.

The rearrangement uses TRBV25-1 and TRBJ2-2, with D possibly TRBD2 on 5 matching bases. The CDR3 totals 14 residues. Trimming removed 5 bases at V and 3 bases at J, with 10 bases between. The germline CDR1 and CDR2 sequences are MGHDK and SYGVNS. For the CDR3, the DNA is TGTGCCAGCAGTCTGATGGGAGACACCGGGGAGCTGTTTTTT. It encodes CASSLMGDTGELFF. Combining the CDR3 with reference TRBV25-1 and TRBJ2-2 gives the whole variable domain EADIYQTPRYLVIGTGKKITLECSQTMGHDKMYWYQQDPGMELHLIHYSYGVNSTEKGDLSSESTVSRIRTEHFPLTLESARPSHTSQYLCASSLMGDTGELFFGEGSRLTVL.

The V call is TRBV7-2, the J call TRBJ1-5, with D perhaps TRBD1 (5 bases). With 6 bases removed from V and 7 bases from J, the gap between germline ends came to 13 bases. The germline V gene encodes CDR1 SGHTA and CDR2 FQGNSA. The CDR3 is made up of 13 amino acids. The CDR3 loop is CASSFLGAQPQHF. CDR3 DNA: TGTGCCAGCAGTTTCCTAGGGGCGCAGCCCCAGCATTTT.

The chain links TRBV2 to TRBJ2-5, with D possibly TRBD2 on 5 matching bases. V lost 5 bases, J lost 1 base, and 11 bases lay in between. Germline V gene lookup returns CDR1 SNHLY and CDR2 FYNNEI. This CDR3 spans 14 amino acids. For the CDR3, the DNA is TGTGCCAGCAGTCTGGAGAGCGGCCAAGAGACCCAGTACTTC. This gives the protein CASSLESGQETQYF.

The chain uses TRBV5-4 and TRBJ1-2; possible D gene TRBD1, 6 bases. The germline V gene encodes CDR1 SGHNT and CDR2 YYREEE (reference sequence). Trimming stripped 3 bases from V and 2 bases from J, with 14 bases between. The CDR3 extends over 15 amino acids. CDR3 sequence (DNA): TGTGCCAGCAGCTCGGTGACTGGGGGCAACTATGGCTACACCTTC. This codes for CASSSVTGGNYGYTF.

The rearrangement links TRBV7-2 to TRBJ2-7, with D unclear. Germline values: CDR1 SGHTA, CDR2 FQGNSA. CDR3 length: 13 residues. The V end lost 0 bases, the J end lost 2 bases, and 5 bases lay between the germline ends. The CDR3 reads CASSLAPAYEQYF. CDR3 DNA: TGTGCCAGCAGCTTAGCCCCCGCCTACGAGCAGTACTTC.

The chain has TRBV7-2 and TRBJ2-7; 12 bases align to TRBD2. Looked up from germline, CDR1 is SGHTA and CDR2 is FQGNSA. Losses at the gene ends were 6 bases for V and 2 bases for J; bases not matched to a gene: 8. The CDR3 runs to 16 residues. The CDR3, as DNA: TGTGCCAGCAGTCATAGGACTAGCGGGATTCCCTACGAGCAGTACTTC. This codes for CASSHRTSGIPYEQYF.

The genes are TRBV27 and TRBJ2-7, with D maybe TRBD1 (5 bases). V shed 3 bases and J shed 0 bases, with 9 bases lying between them. This CDR3 contains 14 residues. CDR1 is MNHEY, CDR2 SMNVEV, per germline (reference sequence). CDR3: CASSFRVNSYEQYF. CDR3 in DNA: TGTGCCAGCAGTTTCAGGGTTAACTCCTACGAGCAGTACTTC.

J is TRBJ2-7 and V is TRBV5-6, with D tentatively TRBD1 (5 bases). The germline CDR1 and CDR2 sequences are SGHDT and YYEEEE. This CDR3 has 15 amino acids. Trimming left V 2 bases short and J 3 bases short, with 15 bases between. CDR3 coding DNA: TGTGCCAGCAGCTTTTTCCTGCAGGGTGGCTACGAGCAGTACTTC. The encoded protein is CASSFFLQGGYEQYF.

The J gene is TRBJ2-3, the V gene TRBV11-3; 11 bases agree with TRBD2. V lost 4 bases and J lost 2; bases outside the gene matches: 17. The CDR3 spans 20 residues. CDR1 and CDR2 from the germline V gene are SGHNT and YENEEA. The CDR3 reads CASSSYSPGGLAEPTDTQYF. In nucleotides, the CDR3 is TGTGCCAGCAGCTCATACAGCCCCGGGGGACTAGCGGAACCCACAGATACGCAGTATTTT.

The chain carries TRBV9 and TRBJ2-7; 9 bases line up with TRBD1. Per the germline V gene, CDR1 is SGDLS and CDR2 is YYNGEE. Germline trimming cut 2 bases from V and 4 bases from J; bases unmatched to any gene: 10. This CDR3 is 16 amino acids long. The CDR3 is CASSVRAGTGRYEQYF. The CDR3 DNA is TGTGCCAGCAGCGTCAGGGCCGGGACAGGGAGGTACGAGCAGTACTTC.

The chain has TRBV5-6 and TRBJ1-1; tentative D call: TRBD1 (6 bases). Germline CDR1 reads SGHDT; CDR2 reads YYEEEE. V lost 7 bases to trimming and J lost 11 bases, with 15 bases between them. CDR3 length equals 11 residues. The CDR3 bases are TGTGCCAGCGGCGACAGGCTCGAGGCTTTCTTT. Protein: CASGDRLEAFF.

V is TRBV7-2 and J is TRBJ1-1; a possible D gene is TRBD1 (5 bases). This CDR3 region has 15 residues. Germline values: CDR1 SGHTA, CDR2 FQGNSA. Between the trimmed V and J ends, which lost 7 bases and 0 bases, there was a span of 15 bases. The CDR3 here is CASTLAATVNTEAFF. CDR3 DNA: TGTGCCAGCACCCTAGCGGCGACAGTGAACACTGAAGCTTTCTTT.

This clone has more than one count but fewer than ten. The chain has TRBV5-6 and TRBJ1-2; TRBD1 might be the D (6 bases). V was clipped by 4 bases and J by 2 bases, with 24 bases between them. The V gene's germline CDR1 is SGHDT and CDR2 YYEEEE. The CDR3 loop spans 18 amino acids. The CDR3 sequence: CASSLRRSGVQGNYGYTF. For the CDR3, the DNA is TGTGCCAGCAGCCTAAGGAGGAGTGGTGTACAGGGCAACTATGGCTACACCTTC.

The genes are TRBV5-1 and TRBJ1-2, with D perhaps matching TRBD1 (6 bases). Germline V gene lookup returns CDR1 SGHRS and CDR2 YFSETQ. Trimming took 4 bases from V and 4 from J, leaving 14 bases between them. The CDR3 sequence is 14 residues long. The CDR3 DNA sequence: TGCGCCAGCAGCCCGGGAGGGGGGAGCTATGGCTACACCTTC. Translating it yields CASSPGGGSYGYTF.

This rearrangement joins TRBV7-9 to TRBJ2-7; the D gene is possibly TRBD1 (6 bases). CDR1 and CDR2 (germline): SEHNR, FQNEAQ (reference sequence). The CDR3 consists of 15 residues. V dropped 1 base and J dropped 1 base, with 11 bases sitting between them. The CDR3 nucleotides are TGTGCCAGCAGCTTAGTGGAAGGGGGATCCTACGAGCAGTACTTC. This gives the protein CASSLVEGGSYEQYF.

The rearrangement joins TRBV13 to TRBJ2-3; TRBD1 agrees at 7 bases. The V segment lost 10 bases and the J segment 4 bases; nucleotides outside the gene matches: 11. Germline V CDR1 and CDR2: PRHDT, FYEKMQ (reference sequence). The CDR3 loop spans 14 amino acids. In DNA form, the CDR3 reads TGTGCCACAAGGGACAGCGTTACGGCAGATACGCAGTATTTT. Protein: CATRDSVTADTQYF.

The chain joins TRBV7-9 to TRBJ2-7; D remains ambiguous. Germline CDR1 reads SEHNR; CDR2 reads FQNEAQ (reference sequence). The CDR3 is made up of 13 amino acids. Trimming left V 3 bases short and J 4 bases short, with 10 bases between. The CDR3 loop reads CASSLLEQYEQYF. CDR3 sequence (DNA): TGTGCCAGCAGCTTGCTCGAACAGTACGAGCAGTACTTC.

The V call is TRBV10-2, the J call TRBJ1-2; TRBD1 matches 7 bases. The CDR3 extends over 12 amino acids. V shed 6 bases, J shed 4 bases, and the junction held 2 bases outside the gene matches. Germline V gene data show CDR1 as WSHSY and CDR2 as SAAADI. CDR3 region: CASRTGSYGYTF. CDR3 DNA sequence: TGCGCCAGCAGGACAGGGTCCTATGGCTACACCTTC.

This clone has a single count. This sequence joins TRBV28 and TRBJ2-1, with TRBD1 matching 7 bases. The CDR3 consists of 16 residues. V dropped 6 bases and J dropped 3; count of bases not matched to a gene: 11. Germline V CDR1 and CDR2: MDHEN, SYDVKM. CDR3 sequence: CASRTQGVALYNEQFF. The CDR3, as DNA: TGTGCCAGCAGAACCCAGGGGGTAGCGCTCTACAATGAGCAGTTCTTC.

The gene calls are TRBV4-2 and TRBJ2-1, with TRBD2 identical over 10 bases. The V gene's germline CDR1 is LGHNA and CDR2 YNFKEQ. The CDR3 is 16 amino acids. The V and J ends lost 1 base and 5 bases, in that order; junction bases with no gene match: 5. The CDR3 region has the DNA TGTGCCAGCAGCCAAGTCGGGACTAGCGAACACAATGAGCAGTTCTTC. It translates to CASSQVGTSEHNEQFF.

This chain connects TRBV7-2 to TRBJ2-1; 14 bases are a match to TRBD2. Unmatched junction bases numbered 6, after V lost 5 bases and J lost 9 bases. Germline V gene sequence: CDR1 SGHTA, CDR2 FQGNSA. This CDR3 comprises 15 residues. CDR3 residues: CASSTGTSGSIEQFF. The DNA for the CDR3 is TGTGCCAGCAGCACCGGGACTAGCGGGAGCATTGAGCAGTTCTTC.